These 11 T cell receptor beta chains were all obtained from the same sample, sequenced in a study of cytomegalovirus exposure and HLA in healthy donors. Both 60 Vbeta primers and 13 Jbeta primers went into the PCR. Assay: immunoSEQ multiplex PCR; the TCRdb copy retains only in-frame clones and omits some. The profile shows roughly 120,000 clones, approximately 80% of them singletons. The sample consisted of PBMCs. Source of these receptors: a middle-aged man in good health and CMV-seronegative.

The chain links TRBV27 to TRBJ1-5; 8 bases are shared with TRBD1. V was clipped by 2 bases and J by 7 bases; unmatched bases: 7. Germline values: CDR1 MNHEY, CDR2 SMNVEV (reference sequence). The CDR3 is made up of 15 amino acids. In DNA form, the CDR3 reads TGTGCCAGCAGTTTAGGCAGGGGGCTGTACCAGCCCCAGCATTTT. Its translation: CASSLGRGLYQPQHF.

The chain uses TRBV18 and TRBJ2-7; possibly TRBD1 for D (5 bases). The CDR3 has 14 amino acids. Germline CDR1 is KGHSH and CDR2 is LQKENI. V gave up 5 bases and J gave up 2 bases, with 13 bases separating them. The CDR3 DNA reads TGTGCCAGCTCATTGACCCAGGGCGCCTACGAGCAGTACTTC. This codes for CASSLTQGAYEQYF.

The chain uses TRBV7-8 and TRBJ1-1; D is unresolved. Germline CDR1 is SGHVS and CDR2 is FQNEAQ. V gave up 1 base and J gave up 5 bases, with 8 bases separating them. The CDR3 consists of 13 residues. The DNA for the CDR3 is TGTGCCAGCAGCTTAGACACAAGAACTGAAGCTTTCTTT. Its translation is CASSLDTRTEAFF.

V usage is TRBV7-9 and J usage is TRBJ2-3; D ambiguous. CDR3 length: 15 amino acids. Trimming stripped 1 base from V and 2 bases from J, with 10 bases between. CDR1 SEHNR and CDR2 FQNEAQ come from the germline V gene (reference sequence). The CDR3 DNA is TGTGCCAGCAGCTTAGGGGCAGTGAACACAGATACGCAGTATTTT. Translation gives CASSLGAVNTDTQYF. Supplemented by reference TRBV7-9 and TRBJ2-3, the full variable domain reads DTGVSQNPRHKITKRGQNVTFRCDPISEHNRLYWYRQTLGQGPEFLTYFQNEAQLEKSRLLSDRFSAERPKGSFSTLEIQRTEQGDSAMYLCASSLGAVNTDTQYFGPGTRLTVL.

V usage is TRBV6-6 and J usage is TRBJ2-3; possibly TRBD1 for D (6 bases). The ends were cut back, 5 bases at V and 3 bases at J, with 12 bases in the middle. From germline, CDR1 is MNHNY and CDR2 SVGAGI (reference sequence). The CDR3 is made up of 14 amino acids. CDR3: CASSGQRLTDTQYF. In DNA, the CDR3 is TGTGCCAGCAGTGGACAGAGATTGACAGATACGCAGTATTTT.

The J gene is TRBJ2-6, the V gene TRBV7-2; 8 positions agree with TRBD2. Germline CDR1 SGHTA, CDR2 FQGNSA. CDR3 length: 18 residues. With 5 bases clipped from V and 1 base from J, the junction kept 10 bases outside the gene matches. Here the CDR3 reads CASSPGGAGVSGANVLTF. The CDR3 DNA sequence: TGTGCCAGCAGCCCGGGGGGGGCAGGGGTATCTGGGGCCAACGTCCTGACTTTC. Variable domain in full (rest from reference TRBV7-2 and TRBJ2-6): GAGVSQSPSNKVTEKGKDVELRCDPISGHTALYWYRQSLGQGLEFLIYFQGNSAPDKSGLPSDRFSAERTGGSVSTLTIQRTQQEDSAVYLCASSPGGAGVSGANVLTFGAGSRLTVL.

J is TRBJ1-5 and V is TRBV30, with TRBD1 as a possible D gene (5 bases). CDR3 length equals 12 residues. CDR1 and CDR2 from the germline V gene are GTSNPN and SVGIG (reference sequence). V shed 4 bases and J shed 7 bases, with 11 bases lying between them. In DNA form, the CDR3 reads TGTGCCTGGAATGAGGGGAGGCAGCCCCAGCATTTT. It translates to CAWNEGRQPQHF.

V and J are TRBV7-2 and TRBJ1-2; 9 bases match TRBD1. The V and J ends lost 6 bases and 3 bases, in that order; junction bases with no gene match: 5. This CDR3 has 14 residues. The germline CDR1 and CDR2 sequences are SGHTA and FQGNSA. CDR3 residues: CASSVTGGDYGYTF. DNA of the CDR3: TGTGCCAGCAGTGTCACAGGGGGCGACTATGGCTACACCTTC.

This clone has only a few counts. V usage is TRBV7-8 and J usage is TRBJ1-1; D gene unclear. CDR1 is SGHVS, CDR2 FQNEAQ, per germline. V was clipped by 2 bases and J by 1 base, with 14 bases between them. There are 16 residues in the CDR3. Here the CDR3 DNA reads TGTGCCAGCAGCTTATCACCCGGCGGGGAGAACACTGAAGCTTTCTTT. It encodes CASSLSPGGENTEAFF.

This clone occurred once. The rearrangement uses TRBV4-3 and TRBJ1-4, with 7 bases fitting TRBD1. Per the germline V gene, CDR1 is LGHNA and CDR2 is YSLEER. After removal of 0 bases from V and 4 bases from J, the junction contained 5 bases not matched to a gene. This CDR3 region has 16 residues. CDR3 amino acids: CASSQDRGQINEKLFF. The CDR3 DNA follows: TGCGCCAGCAGCCAAGATAGGGGGCAGATTAATGAAAAACTGTTTTTT.

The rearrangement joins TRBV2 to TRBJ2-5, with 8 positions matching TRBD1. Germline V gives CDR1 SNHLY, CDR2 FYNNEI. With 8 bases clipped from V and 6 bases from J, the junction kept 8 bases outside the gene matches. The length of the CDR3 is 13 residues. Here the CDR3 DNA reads TGTGCCAGCTTTCAGGGGGCATCGAAGACCCAGTACTTC. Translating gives CASFQGASKTQYF.